Shown below are 14 T cell receptor beta chains from a single sample sequenced in a study of PD-1 blockade in classical Hodgkin lymphoma. Only in-frame clones appear in the TCRdb table, and some are missing; sequencing was by immunoSEQ multiplex PCR. The table has approximately 15,000 clones, roughly 87% seen once. The time point: newly diagnosed, previously untreated cHL patient sample. Sequenced: peripheral blood mononuclear cells (PBMCs). Receptor source: a human donor with classical Hodgkin lymphoma.

The chain is built from TRBV15 and TRBJ2-2; 10 nucleotides line up with TRBD2. V trimming: 0 bases; J trimming: 6 bases; junction bases outside the gene matches: 7. The CDR3 covers 17 residues. Germline CDR1 reads LNHNV; CDR2 reads YYDKDF (reference sequence). Here the CDR3 reads CATSRDRLAGEAGELFF. CDR3 nucleotides: TGTGCCACCAGCAGAGATCGTCTAGCGGGAGAAGCCGGGGAGCTGTTTTTT.

J is TRBJ2-3 and V is TRBV28; tentatively, D is TRBD2 (6 bases). The CDR3 spans 14 residues. Trimming removed 11 bases from V and 1 base from J, with 16 bases in between. Germline V lookup: CDR1 MDHEN, CDR2 SYDVKM. The CDR3 nucleotides read TGTGCCGCAACGTCGGGGGAGGGCACAGATACGCAGTATTTT. Translation gives CAATSGEGTDTQYF.

This chain connects TRBV7-2 to TRBJ2-7; D not certain. The CDR3 is 14 residues long. Trimming removed 3 bases from V and 0 bases from J, with 9 bases in between. CDR1 is SGHTA, CDR2 FQGNSA, per germline. In nucleotides, the CDR3 is TGTGCCAGCAGCTTGTACCTGAGCTCCTACGAGCAGTACTTC. Its protein is CASSLYLSSYEQYF.

J is TRBJ2-2 and V is TRBV5-1; the D is unclear. CDR3 size: 15 residues. Germline loops: CDR1 SGHRS, CDR2 YFSETQ. V gave up 2 bases and J gave up 2 bases, with 10 bases separating them. The CDR3 coding sequence is TGCGCCAGCAGCTTCGACGCGGTAAACACCGGGGAGCTGTTTTTT. Protein sequence: CASSFDAVNTGELFF.

The genes are TRBV15 and TRBJ1-4, with D unresolved. Germline V lookup: CDR1 LNHNV, CDR2 YYDKDF (reference sequence). Trimming took 0 bases from V and 11 from J, leaving 10 bases between them. The CDR3 is 13 amino acids. DNA for the CDR3: TGTGCCACCAGCAGAGATGCGGCCGGGAAACTGTTTTTT. This gives the protein CATSRDAAGKLFF.

The V call is TRBV4-1, the J call TRBJ2-5; D is uncertain. Germline CDR1 is MGHRA and CDR2 is YSYEKL. CDR3 length: 16 residues. V was cut by 4 bases and J by 1 base, with 16 bases left in between. DNA for the CDR3: TGCGCCAGCAGCCCCAGTTACAGCGCATTCCAAGAGACCCAGTACTTC. This gives the protein CASSPSYSAFQETQYF.

The chain uses TRBV7-2 and TRBJ1-1; TRBD1 might be the D (6 bases). Germline V gene sequence: CDR1 SGHTA, CDR2 FQGNSA. This CDR3 is 14 amino acids long. V was cut by 0 bases and J by 4 bases, with 9 bases left in between. This CDR3 reads CASSLAGGGTEAFF. CDR3 sequence (DNA): TGTGCCAGCAGCTTAGCAGGGGGAGGCACTGAAGCTTTCTTT.

This clone was seen a single time. The gene calls are TRBV28 and TRBJ2-7; 12 bases are a match to TRBD2. Germline V gene data show CDR1 as MDHEN and CDR2 as SYDVKM. After removal of 6 bases from V and 1 base from J, the junction contained 1 base not matched to a gene. CDR3 length: 14 amino acids. CDR3 sequence reads: CASSLAGGSYEQYF. The CDR3 nucleotides are TGTGCCAGCAGCCTAGCGGGGGGGTCCTACGAGCAGTACTTC.

V gene TRBV18 combines with J gene TRBJ1-1; 7 nucleotides match TRBD1. V shed 4 bases and J 2 bases; nucleotides not matched to a gene: 10. The CDR3 loop spans 16 amino acids. The germline V gene has CDR1 KGHSH and CDR2 LQKENI. CDR3 amino acids: CASSRKLGTANTEAFF. The CDR3 coding sequence is TGTGCCAGCTCACGGAAACTTGGGACAGCAAACACTGAAGCTTTCTTT. Complete variable domain (other parts from reference TRBV18 and TRBJ1-1): NAGVMQNPRHLVRRRGQEARLRCSPMKGHSHVYWYRQLPEEGLKFMVYLQKENIIDESGMPKERFSAEFPKEGPSILRIQQVVRGDSAAYFCASSRKLGTANTEAFFGQGTRLTVV.

In its sample, this clone was seen once. The genes are TRBV7-2 and TRBJ2-7, with 8 bases that match TRBD1. This CDR3 is built from 15 residues. Germline lookup yields CDR1 SGHTA and CDR2 FQGNSA. After removal of 0 bases from V and 7 bases from J, the junction contained 8 bases not matched to a gene. CDR3 coding DNA: TGTGCCAGCAGCTTAGCGGTCAGGGGGCGAGGGGAGCAGTACTTC. Translation gives CASSLAVRGRGEQYF.

The gene calls are TRBV7-3 and TRBJ1-3, with D hard to call. The CDR3 contains 13 residues. Trimming removed 2 bases from V and 2 bases from J, with 4 bases in between. Germline CDR1 and CDR2: SGHTA and FQGTGA. For the CDR3, the DNA is TGTGCCAGCAGCTTATTAGCTGGAAACACCATATATTTT. Protein product: CASSLLAGNTIYF. The full variable domain, its missing parts supplied by reference TRBV7-3 and TRBJ1-3, is GAGVSQTPSNKVTEKGKYVELRCDPISGHTALYWYRQSLGQGPEFLIYFQGTGAADDSGLPNDRFFAVRPEGSVSTLKIQRTERGDSAVYLCASSLLAGNTIYFGEGSWLTVV.

V and J are TRBV5-5 and TRBJ1-4, with D maybe TRBD1 (5 bases). Germline CDR1 is SGHKS and CDR2 is YYEKEE (reference sequence). V lost 2 bases to trimming and J lost 10 bases, with 9 bases between them. The CDR3 sequence is 12 residues long. The CDR3 protein is CASSFSGTKLFF. The DNA of the CDR3 is TGTGCCAGCAGCTTTTCCGGGACAAAACTGTTTTTT. Full variable domain (missing parts from reference TRBV5-5 and TRBJ1-4): DAGVTQSPTHLIKTRGQQVTLRCSPISGHKSVSWYQQVLGQGPQFIFQYYEKEERGRGNFPDRFSARQFPNYSSELNVNALLLGDSALYLCASSFSGTKLFFGSGTQLSVL.

The V gene is TRBV7-9, the J gene TRBJ2-3, with D possibly being TRBD2 (5 bases). Germline CDR1 is SEHNR and CDR2 is FQNEAQ (reference sequence). The CDR3 extends over 13 amino acids. Trimming left V 5 bases short and J 6 bases short, with 12 bases between. The CDR3 spells CASSRSSQDTQYF. For the CDR3, the DNA is TGTGCCAGCAGCCGATCTAGCCAGGATACGCAGTATTTT.

This chain joins TRBV5-6 and TRBJ1-3, with D possibly TRBD1 on 6 matching bases. Trimming stripped 4 bases from V and 2 bases from J, with 16 bases between. Germline loops: CDR1 SGHDT, CDR2 YYEEEE. This CDR3 region has 16 residues. CDR3 residues: CASSGNTGRPGNTIYF. The CDR3 DNA follows: TGTGCCAGCAGCGGTAACACAGGGCGACCTGGAAACACCATATATTTT.